Listed below are T cell receptor beta chains from one sample, sequenced in a study of cytomegalovirus exposure and HLA in healthy donors. Profiled with immunoSEQ multiplex PCR; TCRdb holds only in-frame clones, not every one. This table has over 200,000 clones, 70% to 80% appearing once. Sequenced: PBMCs. The source of these receptors is a woman aged 55-75 years in good health and CMV-seropositive. The conserved cysteine and the conserved F or W are not part of the CDR3 here. The size entry is marked missing in some rows and otherwise reads once, few, many or a size class.

>TRBV2|NA
ASSEMRVYPF
>TRBV7-9|NA
ASSLRTGGADTQY
>TRBV18|NA
ASSYGRAEAF
>TRBV4-3|NA
ASSPRVLSYNEQF
>TRBV2|NA
ASSETARSGLLSQY
>TRBV7-2|once
ASSTMTENTEAF
>TRBV16|NA
ASSHRGRGNSPLH
>TRBV27|NA
ASSLRAGSDNEQF
>TRBV19|few
ASSISSGGANNEQF
>TRBV21-1|NA
ASSINPTGGDEKLF
>TRBV5-1|NA
ASSYGIAGLSGELF
>TRBV6-6|NA
ASRSGTGQETQY
>TRBV5-6|NA
ASSQAGGASQPQH
>TRBV29-1|NA
SYREPTGGYGYT
>TRBV6-1|NA
ASTGIGGYT
>TRBV18|once
ASSTGTNTEAF
>TRBV19|once
ASSIVYGTANTEAF
>TRBV18|NA
ASSLTDIGGPGNTIY
>TRBV9|few
ASSPRGFGGNEQY
>TRBV28|NA
ASSSQGGLGGYT
>TRBV6-5|NA
ADHYRRIQPQH
>TRBV7-2|NA
ASSSEIDTEAF
>TRBV7-2|NA
ASSLVSGGGSPLH
>TRBV27|few
ASRQRGSSYEQY
>TRBV5-1|NA
ASSLTGDSNQPQH
>TRBV7-6|NA
ASSPPGQETQY
>TRBV11-2|NA
ASSLEGTGGAQH
>TRBV5-4|NA
ASVPLAGSTDTQY
>TRBV19|NA
ASSIARGGGQPQH
>TRBV9|NA
ASSAHPGLYNEQF
>TRBV12-5|NA
ASGDYSTDTQY
>TRBV27|NA
ASSPLRDGSPLH
>TRBV5-4|NA
ASSFGGATGELF
>TRBV6-6|NA
ASSYRQGSNTEAF
>TRBV7-8|NA
ASNPGPAYEQY
>TRBV5-1|NA
ASSYTGQGVTEAF
>TRBV5-1|NA
ASTTVIGETQY
>TRBV7-2|NA
ASSPRGPAVSGDTQY
>TRBV11-3|NA
ASSSREGAGEQY
>TRBV28|NA
ASSAPLWGPRADTEAF
>TRBV7-8|NA
ASRGGGLIHEQY
>TRBV30|NA
AWSASVTQY
>TRBV2|NA
ASSVQGAAFGNEQF
>TRBV6-6|NA
ASSYSGQGLTEAF
>TRBV4-1|NA
ASSQSPGQRNTEAF
>TRBV7-9|NA
ASSFPGLAGGPINEQF
>TRBV18|NA
ASSPLILAGGAYNEQF
>TRBV6-1|NA
ASSDSGVRQY
>TRBV2|NA
ASSEAQGGADTQY
>TRBV9|once
ASSVSLAVHEQY
>TRBV30|once
AYSRGLGTEAF
>TRBV4-1|NA
ASSQGGQRNTEAF
>TRBV7-2|NA
ASSSQGAGGNTIY
>TRBV30|NA
AFRRSPGNQPQH
>TRBV5-5|NA
ASGGGIQETQY